These 19 T cell receptor beta chains were all obtained from the same sample, sequenced in a study of Tregs in tolerant kidney transplant recipients. Measured with immunoSEQ multiplex PCR; TCRdb has only the in-frame clones, and not every one. The sample includes about 68,000 clones, around 83% of them seen just once. Sequencing was carried out using CD4+ T cells from blood. These receptors were obtained from a human donor in good health.

This clone was detected a few times. The chain links TRBV4-3 to TRBJ1-5, with unresolved D. This CDR3 is built from 15 residues. V lost 0 bases to trimming and J lost 7 bases, with 13 bases between them. CDR1 and CDR2 (germline): LGHNA, YSLEER. Here the CDR3 DNA reads TGCGCCAGCAGCCAAGATGTGCAGGTTAACCAGCCCCAGCATTTT. It is translated as CASSQDVQVNQPQHF.

V usage is TRBV5-4 and J usage is TRBJ1-5; D is possibly TRBD1 (5 bases). The V end lost 4 bases, the J end lost 5 bases, and 10 bases lay between the germline ends. Germline CDR1 reads SGHNT; CDR2 reads YYREEE (reference sequence). The CDR3 length is 13 residues. The CDR3 sequence: CASSGREHQPQHF. CDR3 coding DNA: TGTGCCAGCAGCGGCAGGGAGCATCAGCCCCAGCATTTT.

The V call is TRBV19, the J call TRBJ1-2, with D perhaps TRBD1 (6 bases). CDR3 size: 13 residues. Germline V gene sequence: CDR1 LNHDA, CDR2 SQIVND (reference sequence). Trimming pared 1 base from V and 8 bases from J, leaving 11 bases between. The DNA of the CDR3 is TGTGCCAGTAGTATAGTTCCAGGGGAGGGCTACACCTTC. It yields the protein CASSIVPGEGYTF.

This rearrangement joins TRBV7-9 to TRBJ2-1, with 8 bases matching TRBD2. Germline V gene sequence: CDR1 SEHNR, CDR2 FQNEAQ (reference sequence). The CDR3 length is 16 residues. Germline trimming cut 1 base from V and 8 bases from J; bases unmatched to any gene: 10. For the CDR3, the DNA is TGTGCCAGCAGCTTAGATCCGGGGGGGCCAAGTCATGAGCAGTTCTTC. As protein: CASSLDPGGPSHEQFF.

This clone was counted only a few times. This sequence joins TRBV19 and TRBJ2-5, with D hard to call. Trimming cost V 4 bases and J 5 bases, with 8 bases left between them. CDR1 and CDR2 from the germline V gene are LNHDA and SQIVND (reference sequence). This CDR3 region has 12 residues. The CDR3 loop reads CASSNALETQYF. The CDR3 region has the DNA TGTGCCAGTAGTAACGCATTGGAGACCCAGTACTTC. The variable domain in full, completed from reference TRBV19 and TRBJ2-5, reads DGGITQSPKYLFRKEGQNVTLSCEQNLNHDAMYWYRQDPGQGLRLIYYSQIVNDFQKGDIAEGYSVSREKKESFPLTVTSAQKNPTAFYLCASSNALETQYFGPGTRLLVL.

This chain uses TRBV18 with TRBJ2-3; TRBD2 aligns across 8 bases. Per germline, CDR1 KGHSH and CDR2 LQKENI. Losses at the gene ends were 0 bases for V and 5 bases for J; bases not matched to a gene: 7. The CDR3 length is 16 residues. CDR3 bases: TGTGCCAGCTCACCACCGAAAGCGGGAGTGAAAGATACGCAGTATTTT. Amino acid sequence: CASSPPKAGVKDTQYF.

The gene calls are TRBV10-3 and TRBJ2-3; 7 positions match TRBD1. Germline assignment: CDR1 ENHRY and CDR2 SYGVKD. CDR3 length equals 16 residues. V shed 2 bases and J 0 bases; nucleotides not matched to a gene: 5. The CDR3 is CAISEGDRVSTDTQYF. For the CDR3, the DNA is TGTGCCATCAGTGAGGGGGACAGAGTCAGCACAGATACGCAGTATTTT.

The CDR3 spells CASSLFPGTTTYEQYF. The CDR3 region has the DNA TGTGCCAGCAGTTTATTTCCCGGGACAACTACCTACGAGCAGTACTTC. The V call is TRBV27, the J call TRBJ2-7; a weak D match, TRBD1 (6 bases). The V gene lost 1 base and the J gene lost 2 bases, with 15 bases spanning the gap. Germline loops: CDR1 MNHEY, CDR2 SMNVEV (reference sequence). The CDR3 contains 16 residues.

Many counts were recorded for this clone. The chain couples TRBV5-1 to TRBJ1-3; D is ambiguous. The CDR3 length is 13 residues. With 0 bases removed from V and 4 bases from J, the gap between germline ends came to 5 bases. CDR1 is SGHRS, CDR2 YFSETQ, per germline. CDR3 amino acids: CASSLGFGNTIYF. The CDR3 region has the DNA TGCGCCAGCAGCTTGGGATTCGGAAACACCATATATTTT.

The chain joins TRBV4-3 to TRBJ2-3, with 10 bases fitting TRBD1. CDR1 and CDR2 (germline): LGHNA, YSLEER. V shed 4 bases and J 0 bases; nucleotides not matched to a gene: 4. This CDR3 region has 16 residues. The CDR3 nucleotides read TGCGCCAGCAGCCCTAGACAGGGGGCTAGCACAGATACGCAGTATTTT. It translates to CASSPRQGASTDTQYF.

The J gene is TRBJ2-5, the V gene TRBV11-2; 8 bases are shared with TRBD1. Germline V lookup: CDR1 SGHAT, CDR2 FQNNGV. J gave up 7 bases and V 5 bases, and 18 bases lay outside the gene matches. This CDR3 contains 17 residues. CDR3 DNA sequence: TGTGCCAGCAGCCGCCGAGGGACAGGACCCAAGGCCGGGACCCAGTACTTC. This gives the protein CASSRRGTGPKAGTQYF.

The chain couples TRBV7-3 to TRBJ2-2; a possible D gene is TRBD1 (5 bases). The V and J ends lost 1 base and 5 bases respectively, with 14 bases between them. This CDR3 comprises 16 residues. Germline CDR1 is SGHTA and CDR2 is FQGTGA. The CDR3: CASSLILRAGTGELFF. CDR3 nucleotide sequence: TGTGCCAGCAGCTTAATACTCAGGGCCGGGACCGGGGAGCTGTTTTTT.

The chain links TRBV23-1 to TRBJ1-4; 10 positions agree with TRBD1. TRBV23-1 is filed as an ORF, its function uncertain. Trimming cost V 2 bases and J 7 bases; bases outside gene matches: 13. The CDR3 contains 18 residues. For the CDR3, the DNA is TGCGCCAGCAGTCAAATCCCTGCTCACAGGGACAGGGGTGAAAAACTGTTTTTT. It encodes CASSQIPAHRDRGEKLFF.

The rearrangement uses TRBV5-1 and TRBJ2-7, with D unclear. Germline-derived CDR1 and CDR2 are SGHRS and YFSETQ. The CDR3 consists of 14 residues. V shed 1 base and J shed 2 bases, with 10 bases lying between them. The CDR3: CASSLNLGAYEQYF. Written as DNA, the CDR3 is TGCGCCAGCAGCTTGAATCTTGGCGCCTACGAGCAGTACTTC.

The V and J genes are TRBV6-6 and TRBJ2-4; D is possibly TRBD1 or TRBD2 (5 bases each). Looked up from germline, CDR1 is MNHNY and CDR2 is SVGAGI (reference sequence). CDR3 length: 16 amino acids. Trimming stripped 0 bases from V and 6 bases from J, with 15 bases between. The DNA for the CDR3 is TGTGCCAGCAGTTACTCTGGGGGTTTGGGTGGAAACATTCAGTACTTC. This gives the protein CASSYSGGLGGNIQYF.

The chain uses TRBV29-1 and TRBJ2-7; 8 nucleotides line up with TRBD1. The CDR3 is 17 residues long. CDR1 SQVTM and CDR2 ANQGSEA come from the germline V gene. Unmatched junction bases numbered 19, after V lost 4 bases and J lost 5 bases. The CDR3 DNA reads as TGCAGCGTTGCCCAATACCCCTTCGACAGGGGTTCGGACGAGCAGTACTTC. Translated, it gives CSVAQYPFDRGSDEQYF.

V is TRBV6-6 and J is TRBJ2-3, with D possibly being TRBD1 (5 bases). CDR3 length equals 15 residues. Trimming cost V 7 bases and J 2 bases, with 16 bases left between them. Germline V CDR1 and CDR2: MNHNY, SVGAGI (reference sequence). The CDR3 sequence: CASNPDIPATDTQYF. CDR3 in DNA: TGTGCCAGCAACCCGGACATTCCGGCCACAGATACGCAGTATTTT.

The chain combines TRBV14 with TRBJ2-1; 7 nucleotides agree with TRBD1. The germline V gene encodes CDR1 SGHDN and CDR2 FVKESK. After removal of 1 base from V and 0 bases from J, the junction contained 3 bases not matched to a gene. The CDR3 loop spans 16 amino acids. CDR3: CASSQVAGGSYNEQFF. Here the CDR3 DNA reads TGTGCCAGCAGCCAAGTTGCAGGGGGCTCCTACAATGAGCAGTTCTTC.

This rearrangement joins TRBV6-5 to TRBJ1-1, with a tentative D call TRBD1 (5 bases). Trimming shortened V by 7 bases and J by 5 bases, and 8 bases separated the two germline ends. The CDR3 runs to 11 residues. Germline V gene data show CDR1 as MNHEY and CDR2 as SVGAGI. CDR3 nucleotides: TGTGCCAGCATCCGGGGGACTGAAGCTTTCTTT. Its translation: CASIRGTEAFF.